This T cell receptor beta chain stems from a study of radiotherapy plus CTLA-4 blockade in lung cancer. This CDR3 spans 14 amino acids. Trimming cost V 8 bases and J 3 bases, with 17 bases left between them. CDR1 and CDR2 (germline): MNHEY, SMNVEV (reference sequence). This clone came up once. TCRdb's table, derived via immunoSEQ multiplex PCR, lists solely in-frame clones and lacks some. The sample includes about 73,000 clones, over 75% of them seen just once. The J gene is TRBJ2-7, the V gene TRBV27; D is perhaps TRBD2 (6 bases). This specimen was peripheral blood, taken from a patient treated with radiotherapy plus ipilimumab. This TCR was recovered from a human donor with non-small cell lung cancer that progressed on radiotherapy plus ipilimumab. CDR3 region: CASPRGAGRYEQYF. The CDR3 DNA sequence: TGTGCCAGCCCTCGCGGAGCGGGCCGCTACGAGCAGTACTTC.